The 15 T cell receptor beta chains below come from one sample, sequenced in a study of blood T cell repertoires in COVID-19. Generated by immunoSEQ multiplex PCR, the TCRdb table keeps only in-frame clones and is missing some. The table includes about 210,000 clones, 88% detected once. The sample comprised peripheral blood. The receptors come from a man younger than 35 with active or convalescent COVID-19.

This clone showed up just a few times. V is TRBV10-1 and J is TRBJ1-1; 9 nucleotides align to TRBD1. There are 16 residues in the CDR3. Germline values: CDR1 WNHNN, CDR2 SYGVQD (reference sequence). V shed 0 bases, J shed 5 bases, and the junction held 7 bases outside the gene matches. The CDR3 nucleotides are TGCGCCAGCAGTGAGTCCTACAGGGGGCTTGGGACTGAAGCTTTCTTT. Its protein product is CASSESYRGLGTEAFF.

This chain connects TRBV27 to TRBJ2-2, with D hard to call. Trimming shortened V by 3 bases and J by 4 bases, and 9 bases separated the two germline ends. This CDR3 has 14 amino acids. Germline V gives CDR1 MNHEY, CDR2 SMNVEV (reference sequence). This CDR3 reads CASSFVVGTGELFF. The CDR3 nucleotides are TGTGCCAGCAGTTTTGTCGTCGGCACCGGGGAGCTGTTTTTT.

The chain has TRBV7-8 and TRBJ2-5; 7 bases match TRBD2. This CDR3 has 14 amino acids. The V segment lost 3 bases and the J segment 5 bases; nucleotides outside the gene matches: 6. The germline CDR1 and CDR2 sequences are SGHVS and FQNEAQ. The CDR3 DNA sequence: TGTGCCAGCAGCTTTCCCGGACTAGAGGAGACCCAGTACTTC. Its translation is CASSFPGLEETQYF.

The chain joins TRBV5-1 to TRBJ1-2, with 9 positions matching TRBD1. V shed 5 bases and J 8 bases; nucleotides not matched to a gene: 10. CDR1 and CDR2 (germline): SGHRS, YFSETQ. The CDR3 runs to 14 residues. CDR3 DNA sequence: TGCGCCAGCAGACCTGGGACAGGGCAACGGGGCTACACCTTC. Amino acids: CASRPGTGQRGYTF. The whole variable domain, filled in from reference TRBV5-1 and TRBJ1-2, reads KAGVTQTPRYLIKTRGQQVTLSCSPISGHRSVSWYQQTPGQGLQFLFEYFSETQRNKGNFPGRFSGRQFSNSRSEMNVSTLELGDSALYLCASRPGTGQRGYTFGSGTRLTVV.

This clone was seen a handful of times. This chain joins TRBV11-2 and TRBJ2-2, with 12 bases lining up with TRBD2. The CDR3 has 18 residues. From germline, CDR1 is SGHAT and CDR2 FQNNGV. V gave up 4 bases and J gave up 0 bases; unmatched junction bases: 6. CDR3 region: CASSSSTSGGPNTGELFF. Here the CDR3 DNA reads TGTGCCAGCAGCTCCTCGACTAGCGGGGGCCCGAACACCGGGGAGCTGTTTTTT.

This clone was detected only a few times. This chain uses TRBV7-9 with TRBJ2-1; the D is unclear. V lost 3 bases and J lost 6, with 15 bases in between. From germline, CDR1 is SEHNR and CDR2 FQNEAQ (reference sequence). CDR3 size: 15 residues. CDR3 region: CASSFGPNRSNEQFF. The CDR3 DNA follows: TGTGCCAGCAGCTTTGGGCCCAACCGCTCCAATGAGCAGTTCTTC.

The V and J genes are TRBV4-3 and TRBJ2-7, with a tentative D call TRBD2 (6 bases). The CDR3 spans 14 residues. V lost 4 bases and J 3 bases, leaving 13 bases between the germline ends. Germline-derived CDR1 and CDR2 are LGHNA and YSLEER. CDR3 region: CASSRAAGNYEQYF. As DNA, the CDR3 is TGCGCCAGCAGCCGCGCCGCGGGAAACTACGAGCAGTACTTC.

This clone appeared a few times. The V and J genes are TRBV7-9 and TRBJ2-1, with D maybe TRBD1 (5 bases). In germline, CDR1 is SEHNR, CDR2 FQNEAQ (reference sequence). The CDR3 runs to 15 residues. V was cut by 5 bases and J by 8 bases, with 19 bases left in between. CDR3 coding DNA: TGTGCCAGCAGCCCACTGGGTGAGGTCAGGGATGAGCAGTTCTTC. It encodes CASSPLGEVRDEQFF.

The CDR3 reads CATSDSEARAYNEQFF. In DNA form, the CDR3 reads TGTGCCACCAGTGATTCGGAGGCCCGCGCCTACAATGAGCAGTTCTTC. The V and J genes are TRBV24-1 and TRBJ2-1, with D tentatively TRBD2 (5 bases). Per the germline V gene, CDR1 is KGHDR and CDR2 is SFDVKD. Trimming removed 2 bases from V and 2 bases from J, with 12 bases in between. CDR3 size: 16 residues.

This clone appeared a single time. This rearrangement joins TRBV11-2 to TRBJ2-1, with a weak D call TRBD2 (6 bases). Trimming took 1 base from V and 4 from J, leaving 14 bases between them. CDR3 length equals 16 residues. Germline-derived CDR1 and CDR2 are SGHAT and FQNNGV. CDR3 nucleotide sequence: TGTGCCAGCAGCTTAGTCCGCAGAGGGAGGTACAATGAGCAGTTCTTC. As protein: CASSLVRRGRYNEQFF.

V and J are TRBV5-4 and TRBJ1-1; 7 bases are a match to TRBD1. CDR3 length: 16 residues. Looked up from germline, CDR1 is SGHNT and CDR2 is YYREEE (reference sequence). Trimming removed 0 bases from V and 1 base from J; junction bases left unmatched: 6. CDR3 sequence: CASSLGQGRWNTEAFF. DNA of the CDR3: TGTGCCAGCAGCTTGGGACAGGGACGGTGGAACACTGAAGCTTTCTTT.

The J gene is TRBJ2-1, the V gene TRBV7-2; 15 bases fit TRBD2. Germline V gene lookup returns CDR1 SGHTA and CDR2 FQGNSA. This CDR3 is built from 15 residues. J gave up 10 bases and V 5 bases, and 6 bases lay outside the gene matches. The chain's CDR3 is CASSRGLAGGSEQFF. For the CDR3, the DNA is TGTGCCAGCAGCCGCGGACTAGCGGGAGGGAGCGAGCAGTTCTTC.

The chain has TRBV5-6 and TRBJ2-5, with 12 bases that match TRBD2. The trim removed 3 bases at V and 2 bases at J, leaving 5 bases unmatched. The CDR3 contains 16 residues. Germline CDR1 and CDR2: SGHDT and YYEEEE. The CDR3 region is CASSYGLAGLQETQYF. DNA of the CDR3: TGTGCCAGCAGCTATGGACTAGCGGGGCTGCAAGAGACCCAGTACTTC.

The V gene is TRBV7-2, the J gene TRBJ2-3, with D uncertain. The V and J ends lost 2 bases and 1 base respectively, with 10 bases between them. This CDR3 region has 15 residues. Germline V gene sequence: CDR1 SGHTA, CDR2 FQGNSA. The CDR3 here is CASSLRVSGTDTQYF. Written as DNA, the CDR3 is TGTGCCAGCAGCTTAAGAGTCTCCGGCACAGATACGCAGTATTTT. Supplemented by reference TRBV7-2 and TRBJ2-3, the full variable domain reads GAGVSQSPSNKVTEKGKDVELRCDPISGHTALYWYRQSLGQGLEFLIYFQGNSAPDKSGLPSDRFSAERTGGSVSTLTIQRTQQEDSAVYLCASSLRVSGTDTQYFGPGTRLTVL.

The chain recombines TRBV6-5 with TRBJ1-3, with D maybe TRBD1 (6 bases). Germline V gene sequence: CDR1 MNHEY, CDR2 SVGAGI. Trimming removed 10 bases at V and 2 bases at J, with 15 bases between. CDR3 length: 14 amino acids. CDR3 coding DNA: TGTGCCACTGCAGGGGTATTAACTGGAAACACCATATATTTT. It is translated as CATAGVLTGNTIYF.